What follows is one T cell receptor beta chain and its context. The clone's antigen remains unknown. The input lacks base qualities; no much larger clone sits a single base away. This entry is derived from a study of blood T cell repertoires in COVID-19 (dated by TCRdb to about 2020). At the level of the whole study: Samples from collaborators originated in the United States, Italy and Spain and spanned both the acute and convalescent phases of COVID-19. The material from the prospective study consisted of cDNA or gDNA derived from T cells, B-cell-depleted T cells, or PBMCs. Deeply sampled blood TCRbeta repertoires from subjects exposed to, actively infected with, or recovered from COVID-19 were included in the dataset. Samples were obtained from the ongoing ImmuneRACE study (first 160 participants) and from about 1,300 subjects provided by 6 global collaborators. HLA class I and class II types, where available, came from metadata supplied by the sample provider rather than from assay-based typing. The repertoires were made available in a free public database intended to serve as a resource for research on the immune response to SARS-CoV-2. A de-identified subject ID, COVID-19 status, age in years and sex were almost always included in the sample metadata. Study-level results and caveats: The amount of clinical and demographic metadata varied by source and participant and was provided uncurated.

Whole blood was collected in K2EDTA tubes by collaborating institutions according to the institutions' own protocols. For TCRbeta analysis, collaborator samples were shipped as frozen whole blood, as isolated PBMCs, or as DNA extracted from either sample type. The immunoSEQ Assay, a bias-controlled multiplex PCR, was used to amplify TCRbeta CDR3 regions from genomic DNA. The study's processing was this. The number of nucleated cells in each sample was estimated by amplification of reference gene primers within the assay. Sequence reads were collapsed and filtered to measure the absolute abundance of every unique TCRbeta CDR3 rearrangement. For each sample, productive Simpson clonality was calculated by taking the square root of Simpson's diversity index across productive rearrangements. TCRdb re-hosts the immuneACCESS table, in-frame sequences only. Its copies lack some clones; in the studies checked, an unresolved V gene accounts for under half of them, and the cause for the rest is not known. That table gives V, J and clone size, and the DNA gave D and trimming. The sample profile shows about 65,000 clones; over 85% of them were found once. The leading ten clones occupy roughly 1.2% of the sample.

The source of this sequence is a man aged 60 to 75 with acute or convalescent COVID-19. The specimen sequenced was peripheral blood.

The sequence in DNA is TGTGCTAGTGGTAGCGGAGATACGCAGTATTTT. This gives the protein CASGSGDTQYF. The V gene is TRBV12-5 and the J gene is TRBJ2-3; a tentative D call is TRBD2 (5 bases match). Trimming takes 5 bases from V and 5 bases from J, and the germline ends sit 5 bases apart. Measured from the cysteine to the phenylalanine, the CDR3 is 11 residues long. This entry keeps only the CDR3 DNA: 33 bases, framed from base 1. The CDR1 and CDR2 encoded by the germline V gene are LGHNT and FRNRAP. The CDR3, completed at both ends by the reference TRBV12-5 and TRBJ2-3 genes, gives the full variable domain DARVTQTPRHKVTEMGQEVTMRCQPILGHNTVFWYRQTMMQGLELLAYFRNRAPLDDSGMPKDRFSAEMPDATLATLKIQPSEPRDSAVYFCASGSGDTQYFGPGTRLTVL.